The clone carrying this TCR beta chain appeared many times. The junction departs from germline at one end; a sequencing error may be responsible. These data originate in a study of Graves' ophthalmopathy and Graves' hyperthyroidism. The study excluded patients with other autoimmune diseases, uncontrolled infections, pregnancy or lactation. The CDR3 extends over 13 amino acids. The germline V gene has CDR1 SGHRS and CDR2 YFSETQ. RNA transcripts were the source from which TCR beta CDR3 regions were amplified. Investigators did first-round RT-PCR with HTBI primers, then second-round multiplex PCR. One entry per CDR3 protein results from TCRdb running MiXCR on the multiplex PCR reads. The sample has hundreds of thousands of distinct CDR3 sequences, about 20% seen once.

The material sequenced was peripheral blood. The TCR was taken from a woman younger than 30 with stable Graves' hyperthyroidism. Some clones in this sample may be carry-over from other donors' samples. The genes are TRBV5-1 and TRBJ1-1; D uncertain. The chain's CDR3 is CANSLDPNTEAFF. The DNA of the CDR3 is TGCGCCAACAGCTTGGATCCAAACACTGAAGCTTTCTTT.